One sample yielded the 20 T cell receptor beta chains listed below, sequenced in a study of spatial heterogeneity in lung cancer. The time point denotes: sample taken at primary tumor resection. Material for sequencing was whole RNA from tumor, nontumor lung or frozen PBMC, left unsorted. A single record per CDR3 protein comes from TCRdb applying MiXCR to the 5' RACE reads. The repertoire includes 82,000 or so distinct CDR3 sequences, roughly 12% of them detected once, and around 4.3% sits in the top ten. The sequencing here drew on PBMCs, taken at surgery. The source of these receptors is a male donor with early-stage non-small cell lung cancer.

The V gene is TRBV12-3 or TRBV12-4, the J gene TRBJ2-5; D is undetermined. V lost 5 bases to trimming and J lost 4 bases, with 11 bases between them. This CDR3 has 13 residues. The CDR3 region is CASSPSDLETQYF. DNA of the CDR3: TGTGCCAGCAGTCCAAGCGATTTAGAGACCCAGTACTTC.

This clonotype was seen at least ten times. This rearrangement joins TRBV3-1 to TRBJ2-7; unclear D gene. Germline-derived CDR1 and CDR2 are LGHDT and YNNKEL (reference sequence). V lost 4 bases and J lost 4, with 5 bases in between. The CDR3 has 11 amino acids. The DNA for the CDR3 is TGTGCCAGCAGCCTCGGGTACGAGCAGTACTTC. Protein product: CASSLGYEQYF.

This clonotype was detected a few times. The chain has TRBV11-2 and TRBJ2-5, with 8 bases identical to TRBD2. The CDR3 length is 14 residues. CDR1 is SGHAT, CDR2 FQNNGV, per germline. V lost 5 bases and J lost 2; bases outside the gene matches: 4. The CDR3 nucleotides read TGTGCCAGCAGCCAAAGCGGGGGTCAAGAGACCCAGTACTTC. Translation gives CASSQSGGQETQYF.

This clonotype was detected many times. The chain couples TRBV6-5 to TRBJ2-1; 13 bases align to TRBD2. The CDR3 sequence is 15 residues long. CDR1 MNHEY and CDR2 SVGAGI come from the germline V gene. V was clipped by 6 bases and J by 5 bases; unmatched bases: 4. Written as DNA, the CDR3 is TGTGCCAGCAGAATGGGACTAGCGGGGAACAATGAGCAGTTCTTC. Its protein product is CASRMGLAGNNEQFF.

In this sample, this clonotype turned up a few times. CDR3 sequence: CASKQTNEKLFF. The CDR3 DNA reads TGTGCCAGCAAACAGACAAATGAAAAACTGTTTTTT. The chain couples TRBV3-1 to TRBJ1-4, with D hard to call. The CDR3 has 12 amino acids. CDR1 and CDR2 from the germline V gene are LGHDT and YNNKEL (reference sequence). The V gene lost 7 bases and the J gene lost 5 bases, with 8 bases spanning the gap.

The V call is TRBV27, the J call TRBJ2-7; the D is unclear. Trimming stripped 3 bases from V and 4 bases from J, with 7 bases between. The CDR3 length is 12 residues. CDR1 is MNHEY and CDR2 is SMNVEV in the germline V gene (reference sequence). The CDR3 DNA follows: TGTGCCAGCAGTTTTAAAGGGTACGAGCAGTACTTC. It codes for CASSFKGYEQYF.

This chain connects TRBV29-1 to TRBJ2-1, with TRBD1 identical over 10 bases. Germline CDR1 SQVTM, CDR2 ANQGSEA. With 3 bases clipped from V and 5 bases from J, the junction kept 4 bases outside the gene matches. This CDR3 has 14 amino acids. CDR3 loop: CSVDRQGADNEQFF. The CDR3 DNA reads TGCAGCGTTGACAGACAGGGGGCCGACAATGAGCAGTTCTTC.

This clonotype was found a few times. The rearrangement links TRBV6-4 to TRBJ1-6, with 8 bases fitting TRBD1. V was pared by 10 bases and J by 8 bases, with 10 bases of the junction left unmatched. This CDR3 comprises 14 residues. Germline CDR1 MRHNA, CDR2 SNTAGT. The CDR3 reads CAINEGQGDSPLHF. The DNA for the CDR3 is TGTGCCATCAATGAAGGACAGGGCGATTCACCCCTCCACTTT.

There are a few counts of this clonotype. The genes are TRBV12-3 or TRBV12-4 and TRBJ2-7; 9 nucleotides line up with TRBD1. CDR3 size: 16 residues. After removal of 5 bases from V and 7 bases from J, the junction contained 15 bases not matched to a gene. CDR3 in DNA: TGTGCCAGCAGTCCACCGGGACAGGGTTCTGCGGGTGAGCAGTACTTC. Its translation is CASSPPGQGSAGEQYF.

At least ten counts were recorded for this clonotype. The gene calls are TRBV7-6 and TRBJ2-7; 8 bases line up with TRBD2. V dropped 0 bases and J dropped 0; count of bases not matched to a gene: 10. Germline-derived CDR1 and CDR2 are SGHVS and FNYEAQ. The CDR3 sequence is 18 residues long. CDR3 in amino acids: CASSLAPFRAGVSYEQYF. Written as DNA, the CDR3 is TGTGCCAGCAGCTTAGCCCCTTTTAGAGCGGGGGTCTCCTACGAGCAGTACTTC.

This clonotype was seen only a few times. This chain uses TRBV5-6 with TRBJ1-2, with D possibly matching TRBD1 (5 bases). CDR1 SGHDT and CDR2 YYEEEE come from the germline V gene. V lost 3 bases, J lost 4 bases, and 16 bases lay in between. The CDR3 sequence is 15 residues long. DNA for the CDR3: TGTGCCAGCAGCTCGGGACCGCAGCTTGGCTATGGCTACACCTTC. Protein: CASSSGPQLGYGYTF.

This clonotype appeared a few times. This sequence joins TRBV7-2 and TRBJ2-3; D uncertain. The length of the CDR3 is 12 residues. V dropped 5 bases and J dropped 5 bases, with 8 bases sitting between them. Germline CDR1 reads SGHTA; CDR2 reads FQGNSA. The CDR3, as DNA: TGTGCCAGCAGCGTTTTAGGAGATACGCAGTATTTT. This gives the protein CASSVLGDTQYF.

This clonotype occurred many times. This chain's CDR3 is CASSFDSGTGDTEAFF. CDR3 nucleotides: TGTGCCAGCAGCTTTGACTCCGGGACAGGGGACACTGAAGCTTTCTTT. This rearrangement joins TRBV13 to TRBJ1-1, with 10 bases identical to TRBD1. The germline gives CDR1 PRHDT, CDR2 FYEKMQ (reference sequence). V shed 3 bases and J 3 bases; nucleotides not matched to a gene: 7. This CDR3 is built from 16 residues.

This clonotype occurred many times. V is TRBV29-1 and J is TRBJ1-2; D is uncertain. CDR3 length: 12 residues. V was pared by 1 base and J by 7 bases, with 10 bases between. The V gene's germline CDR1 is SQVTM and CDR2 ANQGSEA. The CDR3, as DNA: TGCAGCGTTGAAGTGAGAGGATCTGGCTACACCTTC. This gives the protein CSVEVRGSGYTF.

This chain connects TRBV20-1 to TRBJ2-7, with D hard to call. The CDR3 runs 11 residues. Trimming removed 5 bases from V and 7 bases from J, with 12 bases in between. Germline V gene sequence: CDR1 DFQATT, CDR2 SNEGSKA (reference sequence). In DNA form, the CDR3 reads TGCAGTGCTGGCGCCTTCCGGGAGCAGTACTTC. The encoded protein is CSAGAFREQYF.

This clonotype was detected only a few times. The chain combines TRBV7-6 with TRBJ2-3, with 7 bases fitting TRBD2. The germline V gene has CDR1 SGHVS and CDR2 FNYEAQ. CDR3 length equals 16 residues. The V and J ends lost 1 base and 3 bases, in that order; junction bases with no gene match: 7. In DNA form, the CDR3 reads TGTGCCAGCAGCTTAGGACCGGGACTAAGAACAGATACGCAGTATTTT. It encodes CASSLGPGLRTDTQYF.

This clonotype has a handful of counts. V is TRBV2 and J is TRBJ2-7, with TRBD1 as a possible D gene (6 bases). Germline CDR1 SNHLY, CDR2 FYNNEI. With 4 bases removed from V and 2 bases from J, the gap between germline ends came to 9 bases. CDR3 length: 13 residues. CDR3 DNA sequence: TGTGCCAGCAGTGCGGACAGTGCCTACGAGCAGTACTTC. It translates to CASSADSAYEQYF.

This clonotype was seen a few times. The gene calls are TRBV7-9 and TRBJ2-7, with 9 bases that match TRBD1. After removal of 6 bases from V and 2 bases from J, the junction contained 8 bases not matched to a gene. This CDR3 has 15 amino acids. CDR1 is SEHNR and CDR2 is FQNEAQ in the germline V gene (reference sequence). CDR3: CASSQYRDRAYEQYF. The CDR3 DNA reads TGTGCCAGCAGTCAATACCGGGACAGGGCCTACGAGCAGTACTTC.

The gene calls are TRBV19 and TRBJ2-7, with D maybe TRBD1 (6 bases). The CDR3 runs 14 residues. Trimming took 6 bases from V and 5 from J, leaving 17 bases between them. CDR1 is LNHDA and CDR2 is SQIVND in the germline V gene (reference sequence). The CDR3 sequence: CASSLTDRYHEQYF. In nucleotides, the CDR3 is TGTGCCAGTAGCCTTACCGACAGGTACCACGAGCAGTACTTC.

The chain joins TRBV7-9 to TRBJ2-7; 7 positions agree with TRBD1. The length of the CDR3 is 13 residues. V gave up 3 bases and J gave up 2 bases; unmatched junction bases: 1. The germline gives CDR1 SEHNR, CDR2 FQNEAQ (reference sequence). This CDR3 reads CASSLGTAYEQYF. The CDR3 DNA sequence: TGTGCCAGCAGCTTGGGGACAGCCTACGAGCAGTACTTC. Full variable domain (outside the CDR3, taken from reference TRBV7-9 and TRBJ2-7): DTGVSQNPRHKITKRGQNVTFRCDPISEHNRLYWYRQTLGQGPEFLTYFQNEAQLEKSRLLSDRFSAERPKGSFSTLEIQRTEQGDSAMYLCASSLGTAYEQYFGPGTRLTVT.